The clone carrying this TCR beta chain was seen a single time. This sample is part of a study of cytomegalovirus exposure and HLA in healthy donors. The PCR ran on 60 Vbeta and 13 Jbeta primers. The data were produced by immunoSEQ multiplex PCR, yet TCRdb's version contains in-frame clones alone and is incomplete. This table has over 150,000 clones, 80% appearing once. From germline, CDR1 is SGHDT and CDR2 YYEEEE. The CDR3 is 13 residues long. The J segment lost 6 bases and the V segment lost 2 bases, leaving 2 bases of the junction unmatched. This receptor was obtained from a woman aged 50 to 65 in good health and CMV-seronegative. J is TRBJ2-7 and V is TRBV5-6, with 10 bases lining up with TRBD1. Input material: PBMCs. In DNA, the CDR3 is TGTGCCAGCAGCTTTGGACAGGGGGGCGAGCAGTACTTC. Translating gives CASSFGQGGEQYF.